This TCR beta chain was recovered during a study of Ad26.COV2.S vaccination and SARS-CoV-2 variants. Across the whole study: Donor was in the COV1001 Ad26.COV2.S trial arm.

Method: immunoSEQ multiplex PCR; TCRdb's copy keeps in-frame clones and lacks some. The data show around 350,000 clones, roughly 84% seen once. Treatment: around 19 received Ad26.COV2.S at low or high dose, single or two shots; 5 received placebo; per-sample allocation not given. The samples date from day 63 after the first vaccine or placebo injection. As its vector, the vaccine had Ad26, which expressed Wuhan-strain SARS-CoV-2 spike. The CDR3 extends over 12 amino acids. Germline V lookup: CDR1 LNHNV, CDR2 YYDKDF (reference sequence). Trimming took 3 bases from V and 2 from J, leaving 4 bases between them.

The material was peripheral blood, obtained in a trial of Ad26.COV2.S vaccine versus placebo. The rearrangement joins TRBV15 to TRBJ1-1; D is unclear. The clonotype originates from a person between 18 and 65 years old who received the Ad26.COV2.S COVID-19 vaccine or a placebo. CDR3 DNA: TGTGCCACCAGCAGGGTTAACACTGAAGCTTTCTTT. It encodes CATSRVNTEAFF. Filled out from reference TRBV15 and TRBJ1-1, the complete variable domain reads DAMVIQNPRYQVTQFGKPVTLSCSQTLNHNVMYWYQQKSSQAPKLLFHYYDKDFNNEADTPDNFQSRRPNTSFCFLDIRSPGLGDTAMYLCATSRVNTEAFFGQGTRLTVV.